This TCR beta chain was retrieved from a study of blood T cell repertoires in COVID-19 (dated by TCRdb to 2020 to 2021). Regarding the research as a whole: The collaborator samples originated in the United States, Italy and Spain and spanned the acute and convalescent phases of COVID-19. The prospective study material was composed of cDNA or gDNA derived from T cells, B-cell-depleted T cells, or PBMCs. Deeply sampled blood TCRbeta repertoires from subjects exposed to, actively infected with, or recovered from COVID-19 were included in the dataset. The repertoires were made available in a free public database intended to serve as a resource for research on the immune response to SARS-CoV-2. Samples were obtained from the ongoing ImmuneRACE study (first 160 participants) and from roughly 1,300 subjects provided by 6 global collaborators. Nearly every sample came with metadata listing a de-identified subject ID, COVID-19 status, age in years and sex. HLA class I and class II types, where available, came from metadata supplied by the sample provider rather than from assay-based typing.

Note on this clone: Its antigen is currently not known. Qualities for individual bases were not recorded, and no much larger clone is one base off.

TCRbeta CDR3 regions were amplified from genomic DNA using the immunoSEQ Assay, a bias-controlled multiplex PCR. Under the source paper's analysis protocol: Within the assay, amplification of reference gene primers was used to estimate how many nucleated cells each sample contained. Sequence reads were collapsed and filtered to measure the absolute abundance of every unique TCRbeta CDR3 rearrangement. For each sample, productive Simpson clonality was calculated by taking the square root of Simpson's diversity index across productive rearrangements. TCRdb limited this immuneACCESS table to in-frame rearrangements with V and J called. A share of clones is missing; checked studies link under half to unresolved V genes, and the rest is unexplained. The DNA was the basis for D and trimming; V, J and clone size are from that table. The sample contains 150,000 to 200,000 clones, around 82% of them found a single time. Approximately 5.4% of the sample is held by the ten biggest clonotypes.

V is pared back by 2 bases and J by 3 bases, with 8 bases lying between the germline termini. Based on the germline V gene, the CDR1 and CDR2 sequences are SGHRS and YFSETQ. Including cysteine and phenylalanine, the CDR3 has 13 amino acids. Kept here is only the CDR3 DNA, which spans 39 bases and is read in frame from base 1. The investigation overall reported the following: How much clinical and demographic metadata was included differed by source and by participant, and the metadata was provided uncurated.

In the prospective study, participants were about 18 to 95 years old, resided in 24 geographic areas of the United States, and were enrolled through a virtual design. Cohort assignment in the prospective study relied on participant-reported clinical history from a screening survey and a study questionnaire. Recovered participants in ImmuneRACE Cohort 3 were defined as having two consecutive negative NP/OP PCR tests, clearance from a healthcare professional, or resolution of symptoms. In the prospective study, whole blood, serum and a nasopharyngeal or oropharyngeal swab were collected from each participant by mobile phlebotomists. Participants in the prospective study had the option to provide additional blood draws and questionnaires over a roughly 2-month period. Before DNA extraction, blood samples from the prospective study were shipped at room temperature or frozen.

Rearrangement joined TRBV5-1 to TRBJ2-5; the D gene cannot be named for sure. This clonotype was obtained from a middle-aged man who had recovered from COVID-19. The sequenced sample consisted of PBMCs or T cells enriched from blood (not recorded which). This receptor has the CDR3 CASSFPPEETQYF. At the DNA level, the sequence is TGCGCCAGCAGCTTTCCCCCAGAAGAGACCCAGTACTTC.